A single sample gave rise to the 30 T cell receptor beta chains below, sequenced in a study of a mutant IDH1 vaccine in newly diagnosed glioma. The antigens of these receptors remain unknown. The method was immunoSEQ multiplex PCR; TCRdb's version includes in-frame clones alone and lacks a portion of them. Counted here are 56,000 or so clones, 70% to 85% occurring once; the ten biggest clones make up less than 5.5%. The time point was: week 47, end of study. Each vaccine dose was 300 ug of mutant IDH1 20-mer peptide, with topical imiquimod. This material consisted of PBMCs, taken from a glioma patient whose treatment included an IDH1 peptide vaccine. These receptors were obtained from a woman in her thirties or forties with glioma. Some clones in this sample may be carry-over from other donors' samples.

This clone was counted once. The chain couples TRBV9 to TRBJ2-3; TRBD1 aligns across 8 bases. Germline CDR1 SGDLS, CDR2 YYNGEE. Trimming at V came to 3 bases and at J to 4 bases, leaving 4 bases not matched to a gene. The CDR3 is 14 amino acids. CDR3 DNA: TGTGCCAGCAGCGCCGGACAGGGTTCAGATACGCAGTATTTT. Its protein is CASSAGQGSDTQYF. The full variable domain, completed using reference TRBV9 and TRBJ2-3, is DSGVTQTPKHLITATGQRVTLRCSPRSGDLSVYWYQQSLDQGLQFLIQYYNGEERAKGNILERFSAQQFPDLHSELNLSSLELGDSALYFCASSAGQGSDTQYFGPGTRLTVL.

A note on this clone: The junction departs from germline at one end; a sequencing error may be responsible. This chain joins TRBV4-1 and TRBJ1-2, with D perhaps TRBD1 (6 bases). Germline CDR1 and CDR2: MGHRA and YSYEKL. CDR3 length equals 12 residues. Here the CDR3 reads CASSLAGGGAAF. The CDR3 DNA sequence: TGCGCCAGCAGCCTTGCGGGGGGCGGGGCGGCCTTC.

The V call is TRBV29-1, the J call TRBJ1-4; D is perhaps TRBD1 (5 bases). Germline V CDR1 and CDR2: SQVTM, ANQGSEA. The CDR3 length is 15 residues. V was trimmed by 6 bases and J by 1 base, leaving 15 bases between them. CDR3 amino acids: CSVCLGGGTNEKLFF. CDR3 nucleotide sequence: TGCAGCGTCTGCTTGGGGGGGGGAACTAATGAAAAACTGTTTTTT.

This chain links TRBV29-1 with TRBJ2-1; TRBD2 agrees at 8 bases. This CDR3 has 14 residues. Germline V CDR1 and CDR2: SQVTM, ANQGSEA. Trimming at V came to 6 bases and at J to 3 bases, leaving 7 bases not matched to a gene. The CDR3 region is CSVTLAGSYNEQFF. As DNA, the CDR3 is TGCAGCGTGACTTTAGCGGGGAGCTACAATGAGCAGTTCTTC.

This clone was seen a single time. The CDR3 protein is CASSQDSDRGFVAGANVLTF. CDR3 bases: TGCGCCAGCAGCCAAGATAGTGACAGGGGATTTGTAGCGGGGGCCAACGTCCTGACTTTC. The chain couples TRBV4-1 to TRBJ2-6, with 8 bases that match TRBD1. V lost 0 bases and J lost 4; bases outside the gene matches: 14. Germline CDR1 is MGHRA and CDR2 is YSYEKL. CDR3 length equals 20 residues.

CDR3 in DNA: TGTGCCAGCAGCTCTCGGACAGGGGACTACGAGCAGTACTTC. This encodes CASSSRTGDYEQYF. The genes are TRBV13 and TRBJ2-7; 9 bases are shared with TRBD1. Trimming at V came to 4 bases and at J to 3 bases, leaving 4 bases not matched to a gene. There are 14 residues in the CDR3. Germline V gene data show CDR1 as PRHDT and CDR2 as FYEKMQ (reference sequence). Using reference TRBV13 and TRBJ2-7 for the parts outside the CDR3, the full variable domain is AAGVIQSPRHLIKEKRETATLKCYPIPRHDTVYWYQQGPGQDPQFLISFYEKMQSDKGSIPDRFSAQQFSDYHSELNMSSLELGDSALYFCASSSRTGDYEQYFGPGTRLTVT.

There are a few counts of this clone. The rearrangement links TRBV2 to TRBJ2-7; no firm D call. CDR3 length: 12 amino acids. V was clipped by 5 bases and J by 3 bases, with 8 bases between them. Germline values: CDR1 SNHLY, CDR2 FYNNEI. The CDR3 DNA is TGTGCCAGCAGTCGTACGGGCTACGAGCAGTACTTC. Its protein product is CASSRTGYEQYF.

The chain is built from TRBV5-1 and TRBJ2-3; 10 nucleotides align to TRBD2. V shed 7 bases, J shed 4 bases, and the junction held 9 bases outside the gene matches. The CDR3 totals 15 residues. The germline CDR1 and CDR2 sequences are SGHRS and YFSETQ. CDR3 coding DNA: TGCGCCAGCGGACATCCTAGCGGGGGCCCAGATACGCAGTATTTT. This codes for CASGHPSGGPDTQYF.

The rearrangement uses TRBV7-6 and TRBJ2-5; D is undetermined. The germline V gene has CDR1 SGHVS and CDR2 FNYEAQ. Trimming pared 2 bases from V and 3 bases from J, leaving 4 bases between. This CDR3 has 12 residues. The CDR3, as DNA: TGTGCCAGCAGCTTACCGAAAGAGACCCAGTACTTC. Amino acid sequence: CASSLPKETQYF. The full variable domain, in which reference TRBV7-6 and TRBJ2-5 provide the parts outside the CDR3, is GAGVSQSPRYKVTKRGQDVALRCDPISGHVSLYWYRQALGQGPEFLTYFNYEAQQDKSGLPNDRFSAERPEGSISTLTIQRTEQRDSAMYRCASSLPKETQYFGPGTRLLVL.

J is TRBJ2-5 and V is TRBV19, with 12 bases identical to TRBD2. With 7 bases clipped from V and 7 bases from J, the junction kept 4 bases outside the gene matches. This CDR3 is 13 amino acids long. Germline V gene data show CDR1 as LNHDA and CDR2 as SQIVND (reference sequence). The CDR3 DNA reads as TGTGCCAGTACACTAGCGGGGGGAACGACCCAGTACTTC. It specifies CASTLAGGTTQYF.

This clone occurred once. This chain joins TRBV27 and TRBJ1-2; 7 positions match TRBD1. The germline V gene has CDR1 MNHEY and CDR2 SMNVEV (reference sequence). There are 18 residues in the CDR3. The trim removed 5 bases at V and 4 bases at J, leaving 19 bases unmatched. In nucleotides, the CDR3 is TGTGCCAGCAGTGGGTCCTCGTCCTACAGGGGCGCACTCTATGGCTACACCTTC. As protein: CASSGSSSYRGALYGYTF.

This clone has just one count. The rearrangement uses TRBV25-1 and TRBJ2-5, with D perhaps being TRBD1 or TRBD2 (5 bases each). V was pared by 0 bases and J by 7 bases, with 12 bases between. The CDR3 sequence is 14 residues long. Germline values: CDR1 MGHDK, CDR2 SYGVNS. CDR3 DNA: TGTGCCAGCAGTGAATATGGGACGCTGGTGACCCAGTACTTC. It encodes CASSEYGTLVTQYF.

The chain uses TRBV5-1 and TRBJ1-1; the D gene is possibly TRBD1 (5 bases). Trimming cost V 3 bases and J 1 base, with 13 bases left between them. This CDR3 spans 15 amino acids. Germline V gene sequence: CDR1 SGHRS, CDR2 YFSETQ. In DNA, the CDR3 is TGCGCCAGCAGCTCCGGGCAGGGTTGGAACACTGAAGCTTTCTTT. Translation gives CASSSGQGWNTEAFF.

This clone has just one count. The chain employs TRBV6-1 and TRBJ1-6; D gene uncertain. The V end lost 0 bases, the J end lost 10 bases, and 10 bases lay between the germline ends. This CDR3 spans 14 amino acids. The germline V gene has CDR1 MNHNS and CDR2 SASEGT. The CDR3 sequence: CASSEAAVWSPLHF. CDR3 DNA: TGTGCCAGCAGTGAAGCAGCCGTTTGGTCACCCCTCCACTTT.

Here the CDR3 reads CASSPQGDQPQHF. CDR3 coding DNA: TGCGCCAGCAGCCCACAGGGAGATCAGCCCCAGCATTTT. The rearrangement uses TRBV5-1 and TRBJ1-5; a weak D match, TRBD1 (6 bases). Per germline, CDR1 SGHRS and CDR2 YFSETQ. Trimming shortened V by 4 bases and J by 5 bases, and 10 bases separated the two germline ends. The CDR3 has 13 amino acids.

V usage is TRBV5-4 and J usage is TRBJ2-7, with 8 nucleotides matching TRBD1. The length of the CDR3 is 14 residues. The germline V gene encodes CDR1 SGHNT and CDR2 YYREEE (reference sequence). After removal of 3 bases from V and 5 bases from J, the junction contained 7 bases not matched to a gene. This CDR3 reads CASSSRGRSHEQYF. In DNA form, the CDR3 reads TGTGCCAGCAGCTCCAGGGGGCGATCACACGAGCAGTACTTC.

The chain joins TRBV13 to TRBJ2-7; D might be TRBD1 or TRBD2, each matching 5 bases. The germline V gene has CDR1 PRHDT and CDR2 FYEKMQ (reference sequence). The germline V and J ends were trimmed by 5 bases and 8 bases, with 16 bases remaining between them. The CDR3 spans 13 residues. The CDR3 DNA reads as TGTGCCAGCAGCCCCGGGACCCCGGGCAAGCAGTACTTC. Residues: CASSPGTPGKQYF.

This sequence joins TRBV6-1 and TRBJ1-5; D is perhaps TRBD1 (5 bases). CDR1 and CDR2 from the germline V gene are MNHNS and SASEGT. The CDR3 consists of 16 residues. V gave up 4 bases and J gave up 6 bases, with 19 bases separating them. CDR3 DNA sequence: TGTGCCAGCAGTGTGGCCGGGACGGGTAAGTGTCAGCCCCAGCATTTT. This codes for CASSVAGTGKCQPQHF.

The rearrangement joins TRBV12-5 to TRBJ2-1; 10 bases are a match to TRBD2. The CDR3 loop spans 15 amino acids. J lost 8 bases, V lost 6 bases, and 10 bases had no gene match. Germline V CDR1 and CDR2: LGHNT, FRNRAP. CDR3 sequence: CASGSGLAVSDEQFF. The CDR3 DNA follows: TGTGCTAGTGGATCAGGACTAGCGGTCTCGGATGAGCAGTTCTTC.

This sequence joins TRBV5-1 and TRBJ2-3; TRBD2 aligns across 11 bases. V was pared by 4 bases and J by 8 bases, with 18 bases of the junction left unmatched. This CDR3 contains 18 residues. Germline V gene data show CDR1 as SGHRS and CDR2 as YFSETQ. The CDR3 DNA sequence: TGCGCCAGCAGCCCTCGGACTAGCGGGTATAGCGAGCGAGCTACGCAGTATTTT. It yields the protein CASSPRTSGYSERATQYF.

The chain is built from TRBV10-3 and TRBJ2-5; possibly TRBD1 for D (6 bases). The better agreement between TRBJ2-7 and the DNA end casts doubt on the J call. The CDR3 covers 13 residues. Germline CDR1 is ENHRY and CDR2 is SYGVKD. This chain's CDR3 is CAISDNRAYEQYF. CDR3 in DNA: TGTGCCATCAGTGATAACAGGGCCTACGAGCAGTACTTC.

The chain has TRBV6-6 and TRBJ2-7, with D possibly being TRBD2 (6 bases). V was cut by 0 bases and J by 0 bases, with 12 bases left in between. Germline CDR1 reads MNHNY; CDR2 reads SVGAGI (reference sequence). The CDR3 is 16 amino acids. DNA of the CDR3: TGTGCCAGCAGTTACTCGGGCGGGGTGAGCTCCTACGAGCAGTACTTC. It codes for CASSYSGGVSSYEQYF.

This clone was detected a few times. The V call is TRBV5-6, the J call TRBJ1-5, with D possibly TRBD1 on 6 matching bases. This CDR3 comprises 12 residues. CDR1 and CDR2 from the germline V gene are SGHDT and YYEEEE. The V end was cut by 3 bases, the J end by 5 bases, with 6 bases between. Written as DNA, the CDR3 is TGTGCCAGCAGCTCAGGGGATCAGCCCCAGCATTTT. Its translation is CASSSGDQPQHF.

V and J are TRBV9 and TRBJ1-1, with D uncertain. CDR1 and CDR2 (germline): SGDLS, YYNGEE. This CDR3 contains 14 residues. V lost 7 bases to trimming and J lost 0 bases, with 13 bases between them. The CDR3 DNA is TGTGCCAGCGGGAGGCTGGCCATGAACACTGAAGCTTTCTTT. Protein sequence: CASGRLAMNTEAFF.

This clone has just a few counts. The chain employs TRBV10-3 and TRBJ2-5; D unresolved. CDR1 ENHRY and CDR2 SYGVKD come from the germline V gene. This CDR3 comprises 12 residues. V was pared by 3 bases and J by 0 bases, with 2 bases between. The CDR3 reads CAISDNQETQYF. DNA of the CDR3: TGTGCCATCAGTGATAACCAAGAGACCCAGTACTTC.

The chain's CDR3 is CASSAGTGSEQYF. DNA of the CDR3: TGTGCCAGCAGCGCGGGGACAGGGAGCGAGCAGTACTTC. The chain recombines TRBV9 with TRBJ2-7; TRBD1 matches 9 bases. The V gene's germline CDR1 is SGDLS and CDR2 YYNGEE. Unmatched junction bases numbered 4, after V lost 3 bases and J lost 6 bases. This CDR3 comprises 13 residues.

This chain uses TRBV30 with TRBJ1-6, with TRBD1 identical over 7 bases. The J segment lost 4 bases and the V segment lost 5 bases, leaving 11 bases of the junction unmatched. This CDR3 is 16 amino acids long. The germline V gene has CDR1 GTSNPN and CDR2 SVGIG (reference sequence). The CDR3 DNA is TGTGCCTGGGGCAGGGGGTCCTTATCTTATAATTCACCCCTCCACTTT. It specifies CAWGRGSLSYNSPLHF.

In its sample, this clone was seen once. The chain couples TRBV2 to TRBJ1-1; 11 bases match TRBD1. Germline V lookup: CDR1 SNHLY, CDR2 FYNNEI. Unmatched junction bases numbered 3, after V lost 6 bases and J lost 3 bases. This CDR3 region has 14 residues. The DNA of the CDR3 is TGTGCCAGCAGCGGGACAGGGGGAGACACTGAAGCTTTCTTT. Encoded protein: CASSGTGGDTEAFF.

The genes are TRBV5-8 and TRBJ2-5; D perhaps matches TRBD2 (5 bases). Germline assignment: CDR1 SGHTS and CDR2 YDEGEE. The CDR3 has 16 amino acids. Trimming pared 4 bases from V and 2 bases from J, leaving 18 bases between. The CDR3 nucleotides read TGTGCCAGCAGCCCAGGAGAAAGAAAGCGGCAAGAGACCCAGTACTTC. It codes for CASSPGERKRQETQYF.

CDR3 in amino acids: CASSGGTGGYYGYTF. The CDR3 nucleotides read TGTGCCAGCAGCGGAGGGACAGGGGGTTATTATGGCTACACCTTC. The chain links TRBV9 to TRBJ1-2, with 11 nucleotides matching TRBD1. J lost 5 bases, V lost 3 bases, and 6 bases had no gene match. The CDR3 length is 15 residues. Looked up from germline, CDR1 is SGDLS and CDR2 is YYNGEE.